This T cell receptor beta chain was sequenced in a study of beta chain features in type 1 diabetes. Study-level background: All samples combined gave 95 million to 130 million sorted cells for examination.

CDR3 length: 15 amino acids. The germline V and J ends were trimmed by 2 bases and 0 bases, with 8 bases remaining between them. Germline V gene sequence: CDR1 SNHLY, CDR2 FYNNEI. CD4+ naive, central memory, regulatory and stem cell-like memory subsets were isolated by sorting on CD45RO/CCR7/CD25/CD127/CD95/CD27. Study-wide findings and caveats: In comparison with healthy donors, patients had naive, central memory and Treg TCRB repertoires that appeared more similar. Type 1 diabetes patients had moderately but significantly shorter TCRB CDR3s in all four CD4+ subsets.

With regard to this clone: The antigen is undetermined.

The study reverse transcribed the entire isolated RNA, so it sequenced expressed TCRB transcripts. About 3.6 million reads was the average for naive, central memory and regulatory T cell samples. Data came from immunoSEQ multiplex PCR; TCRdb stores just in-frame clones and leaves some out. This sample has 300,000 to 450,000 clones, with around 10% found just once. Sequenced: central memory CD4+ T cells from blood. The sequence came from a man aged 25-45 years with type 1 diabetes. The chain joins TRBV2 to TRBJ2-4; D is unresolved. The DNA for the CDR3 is TGTGCCAGCAGTGAACACCAAATAGCCAAAAACATTCAGTACTTC. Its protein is CASSEHQIAKNIQYF.